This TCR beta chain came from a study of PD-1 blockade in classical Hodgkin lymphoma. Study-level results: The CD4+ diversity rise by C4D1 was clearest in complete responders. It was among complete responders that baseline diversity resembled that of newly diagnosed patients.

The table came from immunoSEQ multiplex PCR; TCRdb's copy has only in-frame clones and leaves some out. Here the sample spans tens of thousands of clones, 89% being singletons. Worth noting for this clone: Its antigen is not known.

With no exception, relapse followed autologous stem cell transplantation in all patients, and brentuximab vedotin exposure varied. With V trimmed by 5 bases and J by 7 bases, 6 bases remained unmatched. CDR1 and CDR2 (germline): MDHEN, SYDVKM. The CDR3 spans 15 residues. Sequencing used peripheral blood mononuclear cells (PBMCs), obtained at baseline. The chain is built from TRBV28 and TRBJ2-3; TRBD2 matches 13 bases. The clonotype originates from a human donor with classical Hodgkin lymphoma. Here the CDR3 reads CASSPGLAGSYTQYF. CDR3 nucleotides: TGTGCCAGCAGTCCGGGACTAGCGGGATCTTATACGCAGTATTTT.